Each of the 2 T cell receptor beta chains below was sequenced from the same sample in a study of blood T cells in healthy people across ages. A second PCR of about 7 to 11 cycles used a sample-barcoded 5' primer and a J-beta primer mix. Via MiXCR, TCRdb re-called the 5' RACE reads, giving one row per CDR3 protein. The table records approximately 2,000,000 distinct CDR3 sequences, about two fifths of them present only once. The specimen was blood. The receptor set was obtained from a human donor in good health.

The chain joins TRBV24-1 to TRBJ2-5; D tentatively reads TRBD1 or TRBD2 (5 bases each). V was trimmed by 4 bases and J by 5 bases, leaving 22 bases between them. The CDR3 has 17 amino acids. Looked up from germline, CDR1 is KGHDR and CDR2 is SFDVKD. Written as DNA, the CDR3 is TGTGCCACCAGTGACCCGGACTGGGTTGGGGCCAGGGAGACCCAGTACTTC. Translated: CATSDPDWVGARETQYF.

This clonotype was picked up a small number of times. V is TRBV4-3 and J is TRBJ1-6; TRBD1 matches at 7 bases. Germline CDR1 and CDR2: LGHNA and YSLEER. The CDR3 is made up of 16 amino acids. V was pared by 1 base and J by 7 bases, with 7 bases of the junction left unmatched. CDR3 DNA sequence: TGCGCCAGCAGCCAAGGGACAGGCTTAGAGAATTCACCCCTCCACTTT. Translating gives CASSQGTGLENSPLHF.